A single sample is the source of the 14 T cell receptor beta chains below, sequenced in a study of response to subunit inactivated influenza vaccine. In TCRdb, the RT-PCR reads were re-called with MiXCR into one record per CDR3 protein. The table has 280,000 or so distinct CDR3 sequences, around a fifth seen once. The sample consisted of PBMCs from blood, taken less than 22 months after vaccination. These receptors were taken from a man aged 45 to 75 who received an inactivated influenza vaccine.

This clonotype was detected a few times. The chain is built from TRBV6-2 or TRBV6-3 and TRBJ1-2; maybe TRBD1 (5 bases). Germline values: CDR1 MNHEY, CDR2 SVGEGT. Trimming left V 7 bases short and J 6 bases short, with 18 bases between. CDR3 size: 14 residues. The CDR3 DNA reads as TGTGCCAGCAACGAGGGGCTTCGGGGAAATGGCTACACCTTC. Translation: CASNEGLRGNGYTF.

The chain employs TRBV20-1 and TRBJ2-5; possible D gene TRBD2, 6 bases. The CDR3 covers 13 residues. Germline lookup yields CDR1 DFQATT and CDR2 SNEGSKA (reference sequence). V shed 5 bases and J shed 0 bases, with 10 bases lying between them. The CDR3 sequence is CSAGRTNQETQYF. In nucleotides, the CDR3 is TGCAGTGCTGGCCGGACTAACCAAGAGACCCAGTACTTC.

The sample holds a few counts of this clonotype. This chain uses TRBV28 with TRBJ1-1, with unresolved D. Germline V gives CDR1 MDHEN, CDR2 SYDVKM. V was clipped by 7 bases and J by 7 bases, with 19 bases between them. The CDR3 has 14 amino acids. CDR3 residues: CASTPPSRAGEAFF. CDR3 in DNA: TGTGCCAGCACCCCCCCAAGCCGGGCGGGTGAAGCTTTCTTT.

This clonotype has only a few counts. The chain has TRBV20-1 and TRBJ2-2; no firm D call. This CDR3 comprises 13 residues. Trimming shortened V by 4 bases and J by 2 bases, and 8 bases separated the two germline ends. The germline V gene encodes CDR1 DFQATT and CDR2 SNEGSKA (reference sequence). The CDR3 DNA reads as TGCAGTGCTACCAGTAGAAACACCGGGGAGCTGTTTTTT. It codes for CSATSRNTGELFF.

The rearrangement uses TRBV12-3 or TRBV12-4 and TRBJ2-2; 10 nucleotides align to TRBD2. The CDR3 runs 19 residues. V gave up 2 bases and J gave up 4 bases; unmatched junction bases: 13. CDR3 sequence (DNA): TGTGCCAGCAGTTTAAAAGCGGGAGGGAGGAACCGGGGCACCGGGGAGCTGTTTTTT. It translates to CASSLKAGGRNRGTGELFF.

To note about this clonotype: Being one base from a much bigger clone, this may be a read error. The conserved phenylalanine or tryptophan is not found at the CDR3 terminus, so this likely reflects a read error. This chain links TRBV29-1 with TRBJ1-2, with D uncertain. V lost 8 bases and J 0 bases, leaving 16 bases between the germline ends. CDR1 and CDR2 from the germline V gene are SQVTM and ANQGSEA. The CDR3 totals 14 residues. CDR3 coding DNA: TGCAGCACCTACCCGGACGGGCCTAACTATGGCTACACCGTC. Encoded protein: CSTYPDGPNYGYTV.

The table lists this clonotype with a few counts. The rearrangement joins TRBV7-2 to TRBJ2-5; TRBD1 matches 9 bases. The CDR3 is 15 amino acids. Trimming cost V 5 bases and J 4 bases; bases outside gene matches: 8. Per germline, CDR1 SGHTA and CDR2 FQGNSA. CDR3 amino acids: CASSRWGQGTETQYF. The CDR3 coding sequence is TGTGCCAGCAGCCGATGGGGACAGGGTACAGAGACCCAGTACTTC.

This clonotype has at least ten counts. The V call is TRBV7-2, the J call TRBJ1-5; D is unclear. V lost 2 bases and J lost 5, with 7 bases in between. Germline V lookup: CDR1 SGHTA, CDR2 FQGNSA. CDR3 length: 13 residues. Written as DNA, the CDR3 is TGTGCCAGCAGCTTATCCCGGGATCAGCCCCAGCATTTT. The encoded protein is CASSLSRDQPQHF.

The sample holds many counts of this clonotype. The gene calls are TRBV4-2 and TRBJ1-1; D is possibly TRBD1 (5 bases). The V gene's germline CDR1 is LGHNA and CDR2 YNFKEQ. The CDR3 extends over 12 amino acids. With 0 bases removed from V and 8 bases from J, the gap between germline ends came to 7 bases. CDR3 region: CASSQDRGEAFF. The CDR3 region has the DNA TGTGCCAGCAGCCAAGACCGGGGGGAAGCTTTCTTT.

Note on this clonotype: The limits of the CDR3 on the DNA are not certain, so only TCRdb's listed CDR3 is given. This chain connects TRBV12-3 or TRBV12-4 to TRBJ1-1. The CDR3 contains 17 residues when both ends are counted. The CDR3: CASSFLAGGRRSTEAFF.

This clonotype was counted only a few times. The chain recombines TRBV4-1 with TRBJ1-5; 8 bases fit TRBD1. CDR3 length: 16 amino acids. Germline CDR1 reads MGHRA; CDR2 reads YSYEKL. The V segment lost 1 base and the J segment 0 bases; nucleotides outside the gene matches: 2. CDR3 in DNA: TGCGCCAGCAGCCAAGGGACAGGGCCTAGCAATCAGCCCCAGCATTTT. This codes for CASSQGTGPSNQPQHF.

The rearrangement links TRBV11-2 to TRBJ1-4; the match to TRBD1 covers 7 bases. Germline V gene data show CDR1 as SGHAT and CDR2 as FQNNGV. Losses at the gene ends were 8 bases for V and 0 bases for J; bases not matched to a gene: 12. The CDR3 has 17 residues. CDR3 DNA sequence: TGTGCCAGCCACCCGAGGAGGGGGCGTGCAACTAATGAAAAACTGTTTTTT. It yields the protein CASHPRRGRATNEKLFF.

This clonotype came up a few times. The chain recombines TRBV29-1 with TRBJ1-1; perhaps TRBD1 as D (6 bases). Trimming left V 3 bases short and J 1 base short, with 9 bases between. Germline V gene sequence: CDR1 SQVTM, CDR2 ANQGSEA. This CDR3 has 13 amino acids. The CDR3 reads CSVEGHGNTEAFF. CDR3 nucleotides: TGCAGCGTTGAGGGACACGGGAACACTGAAGCTTTCTTT. Based on the CDR3 plus reference TRBV29-1 and TRBJ1-1, the full variable domain is SAVISQKPSRDICQRGTSLTIQCQVDSQVTMMFWYRQQPGQSLTLIATANQGSEATYESGFVIDKFPISRPNLTFSTLTVSNMSPEDSSIYLCSVEGHGNTEAFFGQGTRLTVV.

The chain has TRBV12-3 or TRBV12-4 and TRBJ2-5; 8 nucleotides line up with TRBD2. CDR3 length: 15 amino acids. Trimming took 3 bases from V and 1 from J; bases not matched to a gene: 4. CDR3 sequence (DNA): TGTGCCAGCAGTTTTTCGGGAGGGCCCCAAGAGACCCAGTACTTC. Translated, it gives CASSFSGGPQETQYF.